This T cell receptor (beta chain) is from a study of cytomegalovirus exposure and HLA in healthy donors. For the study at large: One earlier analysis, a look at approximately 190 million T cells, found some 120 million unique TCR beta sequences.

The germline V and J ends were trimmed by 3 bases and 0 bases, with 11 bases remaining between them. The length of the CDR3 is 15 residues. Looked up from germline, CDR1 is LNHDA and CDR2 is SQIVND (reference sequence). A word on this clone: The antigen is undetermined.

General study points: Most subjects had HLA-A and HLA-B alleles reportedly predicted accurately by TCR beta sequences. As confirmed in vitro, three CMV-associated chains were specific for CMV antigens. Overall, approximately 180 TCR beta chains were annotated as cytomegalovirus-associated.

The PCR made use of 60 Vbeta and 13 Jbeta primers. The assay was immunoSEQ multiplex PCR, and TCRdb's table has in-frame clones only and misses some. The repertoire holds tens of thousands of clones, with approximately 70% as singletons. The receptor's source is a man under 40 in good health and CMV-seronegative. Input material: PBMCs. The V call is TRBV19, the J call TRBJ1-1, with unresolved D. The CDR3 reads CASSIIGEMNTEAFF. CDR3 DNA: TGTGCCAGTAGTATCATAGGAGAGATGAACACTGAAGCTTTCTTT.